This T cell receptor beta chain appears in the sequencing data of a study of control samples from healthy donors and cancer patients. V was trimmed by 5 bases and J by 10 bases, leaving 9 bases between them. The CDR3 totals 11 residues. Germline V CDR1 and CDR2: LGHDT, YNNKEL (reference sequence). Generated by immunoSEQ multiplex PCR, the TCRdb table keeps only in-frame clones and is missing some. The sample records fewer than 120,000 clones, around 87% being singletons. The specimen was PBMCs. This receptor was identified in a woman aged 60 to 75 with lung cancer. The chain couples TRBV3-1 (or the pseudogene TRBV3-2) to TRBJ2-1; D not resolved. CDR3 nucleotides: TGTGCCAGCAGCGGGTCATGGGAGCAGTTCTTC. It translates to CASSGSWEQFF.